These 20 T cell receptor beta chains came from one sample sequenced in a study of cytomegalovirus exposure and HLA in healthy donors (dated by TCRdb to between 2016 and 2019). Libraries were prepared through the immunoSEQ multiplex PCR assay. The multiplex PCR relied on a mix of 60 forward primers for TCR Vbeta segments and 13 reverse primers for TCR Jbeta segments. In TCRdb, the immuneACCESS table is reduced to in-frame sequences with V and J assigned. These tables do not hold every clone; where another copy was compared, an unresolved V gene accounts for under half, and the others remain unexplained. This sample lists 90,000 to 140,000 clones; over 80% were detected once. The ten top clones hold roughly 6.1% of the sample. The specimen sequenced was PBMCs. All receptors derive from a man in his late teens or twenties in good health and CMV-seronegative.

This clone was seen only once. This chain uses TRBV6-1 with TRBJ2-5, with D possibly matching TRBD2 (5 bases). The V end lost 1 base, the J end lost 5 bases, and 17 bases lay between the germline ends. The CDR3 extends over 16 amino acids. CDR1 and CDR2 from the germline V gene are MNHNS and SASEGT. This chain's CDR3 is CASSEGASQRWETQYF. CDR3 bases: TGTGCCAGCAGTGAAGGGGCGAGCCAGCGGTGGGAGACCCAGTACTTC.

The genes are TRBV4-3 and TRBJ2-7; D is undetermined. Germline CDR1 LGHNA, CDR2 YSLEER. The CDR3 loop spans 14 amino acids. V gave up 1 base and J gave up 1 base, with 8 bases separating them. The CDR3 region is CASSQGAFSYEQYF. The CDR3 DNA reads TGCGCCAGCAGCCAAGGGGCTTTTTCCTACGAGCAGTACTTC.

The chain recombines TRBV5-4 with TRBJ1-3, with 7 positions matching TRBD1. Trimming cost V 4 bases and J 2 bases; bases outside gene matches: 6. CDR3 size: 15 residues. CDR1 is SGHNT and CDR2 is YYREEE in the germline V gene (reference sequence). In DNA form, the CDR3 reads TGTGCCAGCAGCCCAACCGGGACAGCTGGAAACACCATATATTTT. Its protein is CASSPTGTAGNTIYF.

The chain's CDR3 is CASSWGGRKSSYEQYF. Here the CDR3 DNA reads TGTGCCAGCAGCTGGGGGGGGCGGAAGAGCTCCTACGAGCAGTACTTC. The chain joins TRBV5-6 to TRBJ2-7; possibly TRBD2 for D (7 bases). The V end was cut by 3 bases, the J end by 0 bases, with 16 bases between. The CDR3 is made up of 16 amino acids. Germline CDR1 reads SGHDT; CDR2 reads YYEEEE.

Written as DNA, the CDR3 is TGCAGCGTTTATATGAACACTGAAGCTTTCTTT. This codes for CSVYMNTEAFF. The rearrangement joins TRBV29-1 to TRBJ1-1; D unclear. Germline assignment: CDR1 SQVTM and CDR2 ANQGSEA. This CDR3 is built from 11 residues. Trimming removed 5 bases at V and 0 bases at J, with 4 bases between.

This clone appeared a single time. This rearrangement joins TRBV19 to TRBJ2-1; 14 bases agree with TRBD2. In germline, CDR1 is LNHDA, CDR2 SQIVND (reference sequence). The V gene end was trimmed by 6 bases and the J gene end by 6 bases; junction bases not matched to a gene: 10. CDR3 length equals 17 residues. CDR3 DNA sequence: TGTGCCAGTAGCTCCGGGACTAGCGGGAGAAAGTCCAATGAGCAGTTCTTC. This sequence encodes CASSSGTSGRKSNEQFF.

This chain joins TRBV4-3 and TRBJ2-1; possibly TRBD1 for D (6 bases). In germline, CDR1 is LGHNA, CDR2 YSLEER. This CDR3 contains 16 residues. Between the trimmed V and J ends, which lost 0 bases and 7 bases, there was a span of 16 bases. The CDR3 spells CASSQETYRAGNEQFF. The CDR3 nucleotides read TGCGCCAGCAGCCAAGAAACCTACAGGGCTGGTAATGAGCAGTTCTTC.

This chain joins TRBV5-1 and TRBJ2-7; D ambiguous. Between the trimmed V and J ends, which lost 2 bases and 2 bases, there was a span of 8 bases. This CDR3 contains 13 residues. The germline CDR1 and CDR2 sequences are SGHRS and YFSETQ. Here the CDR3 reads CASSLEAAYEQYF. DNA for the CDR3: TGCGCCAGCAGCTTAGAGGCAGCCTACGAGCAGTACTTC. Variable domain in full (rest from reference TRBV5-1 and TRBJ2-7): KAGVTQTPRYLIKTRGQQVTLSCSPISGHRSVSWYQQTPGQGLQFLFEYFSETQRNKGNFPGRFSGRQFSNSRSEMNVSTLELGDSALYLCASSLEAAYEQYFGPGTRLTVT.

V usage is TRBV14 and J usage is TRBJ2-1, with no clear D. This CDR3 contains 14 residues. Trimming took off 4 bases at V and 5 bases at J, with 12 bases between the two ends. Germline CDR1 reads SGHDN; CDR2 reads FVKESK. The CDR3 region is CASSLVSSHNEQFF. Here the CDR3 DNA reads TGTGCCAGCAGCCTGGTATCCAGTCACAATGAGCAGTTCTTC.

The chain combines TRBV27 with TRBJ2-1, with a weak D call TRBD2 (6 bases). This CDR3 is 13 amino acids long. V lost 6 bases and J 0 bases, leaving 6 bases between the germline ends. Per germline, CDR1 MNHEY and CDR2 SMNVEV (reference sequence). This CDR3 reads CASRGLSYNEQFF. Written as DNA, the CDR3 is TGTGCCAGCAGGGGACTCTCCTACAATGAGCAGTTCTTC.

The chain combines TRBV4-3 with TRBJ2-7, with 10 bases fitting TRBD1. The V gene end was trimmed by 2 bases and the J gene end by 7 bases; junction bases not matched to a gene: 17. The CDR3 has 18 amino acids. Germline V CDR1 and CDR2: LGHNA, YSLEER. The CDR3 coding sequence is TGCGCCAGCAGCCAATCCTCGACCGGGACAGGGGCTTCGAGGGAGCAGTACTTC. Translated, it gives CASSQSSTGTGASREQYF.

This chain joins TRBV5-4 and TRBJ2-7; the D gene is possibly TRBD1 (5 bases). Germline V gives CDR1 SGHNT, CDR2 YYREEE (reference sequence). The CDR3 has 15 amino acids. The V end was cut by 4 bases, the J end by 8 bases, with 22 bases between. The CDR3: CASSPGKQTGTKQYF. CDR3 nucleotides: TGTGCCAGCAGCCCCGGAAAACAAACAGGAACAAAGCAGTACTTC.

The rearrangement uses TRBV9 and TRBJ2-1, with 8 positions matching TRBD2. CDR3 length: 16 residues. CDR1 SGDLS and CDR2 YYNGEE come from the germline V gene. V was clipped by 4 bases and J by 4 bases; unmatched bases: 10. CDR3 in DNA: TGTGCCAGCAGCCACCTTAGCGGGGAGCTTTACAATGAGCAGTTCTTC. It translates to CASSHLSGELYNEQFF. Supplemented by reference TRBV9 and TRBJ2-1, the full variable domain reads DSGVTQTPKHLITATGQRVTLRCSPRSGDLSVYWYQQSLDQGLQFLIQYYNGEERAKGNILERFSAQQFPDLHSELNLSSLELGDSALYFCASSHLSGELYNEQFFGPGTRLTVL.

The genes are TRBV4-1 and TRBJ2-7; 7 nucleotides align to TRBD2. The CDR3 loop spans 17 amino acids. Trimming took 0 bases from V and 0 from J; bases not matched to a gene: 8. Germline assignment: CDR1 MGHRA and CDR2 YSYEKL. CDR3: CASSQDRGDSSSYEQYF. In nucleotides, the CDR3 is TGCGCCAGCAGCCAAGATCGGGGGGACTCGAGCTCCTACGAGCAGTACTTC.

CDR3 sequence reads: CSVERQGRGEQYF. In DNA form, the CDR3 reads TGCAGCGTTGAGAGGCAGGGAAGGGGCGAGCAGTACTTC. The V gene is TRBV29-1, the J gene TRBJ2-7, with D possibly matching TRBD1 (5 bases). CDR1 and CDR2 (germline): SQVTM, ANQGSEA. V lost 3 bases and J 6 bases, leaving 15 bases between the germline ends. This CDR3 is built from 13 residues.

DNA for the CDR3: TGTGCCAGCAGTGAGGAACGACAGGGGTTCAAGCAGTTCTTC. Protein sequence: CASSEERQGFKQFF. The V call is TRBV6-4, the J call TRBJ2-1; 8 nucleotides align to TRBD1. V lost 3 bases, J lost 11 bases, and 9 bases stayed unmatched. The CDR3 extends over 14 amino acids. CDR1 MRHNA and CDR2 SNTAGT come from the germline V gene.

This sequence joins TRBV4-2 and TRBJ1-1, with no clear D. The V gene lost 4 bases and the J gene lost 1 base, with 7 bases spanning the gap. CDR1 and CDR2 from the germline V gene are LGHNA and YNFKEQ. CDR3 size: 13 residues. The CDR3 region has the DNA TGTGCCAGCAGCCGTGACACGAACACTGAAGCTTTCTTT. Its protein is CASSRDTNTEAFF.

This clone appeared a single time. The V call is TRBV29-1, the J call TRBJ2-3; tentatively, D is TRBD1 (6 bases). The V gene lost 8 bases and the J gene lost 0 bases, with 15 bases spanning the gap. The CDR3 is 14 amino acids. Germline V gene lookup returns CDR1 SQVTM and CDR2 ANQGSEA. CDR3 sequence reads: CSIDRSASTDTQYF. CDR3 DNA: TGCAGCATAGACAGGTCCGCTAGCACAGATACGCAGTATTTT.

CDR3 bases: TGTGCCAGCAGCTCAGGGGGCGCCGGGGGAAACACCATATATTTT. Its translation: CASSSGGAGGNTIYF. The chain joins TRBV7-3 to TRBJ1-3, with TRBD1 identical over 8 bases. J lost 4 bases, V lost 4 bases, and 6 bases had no gene match. The CDR3 has 15 amino acids. CDR1 SGHTA and CDR2 FQGTGA come from the germline V gene. Full variable domain (remainder filled in from reference TRBV7-3 and TRBJ1-3): GAGVSQTPSNKVTEKGKYVELRCDPISGHTALYWYRQSLGQGPEFLIYFQGTGAADDSGLPNDRFFAVRPEGSVSTLKIQRTERGDSAVYLCASSSGGAGGNTIYFGEGSWLTVV.

The chain has TRBV7-3 and TRBJ1-2, with TRBD1 matching over 10 bases. Unmatched junction bases numbered 12, after V lost 5 bases and J lost 6 bases. The CDR3 has 16 amino acids. Per the germline V gene, CDR1 is SGHTA and CDR2 is FQGTGA. For the CDR3, the DNA is TGTGCCAGCAGCCCCCACCCGGGACAGGGGAGAAATGGCTACACCTTC. Protein sequence: CASSPHPGQGRNGYTF.